The 26 T cell receptor beta chains in this list originate from one sample, sequenced in a study of T cells in AML relapse after transplant. TCR alpha and beta chains were amplified from RNA by modified RACE PCR. TCRdb re-called the PCR reads with MiXCR, one entry per CDR3 protein. The sample carries around 3,500 distinct CDR3 sequences, 9.5% to 12% recorded once. The material was bone marrow, either the whole sample or a sorted T cell fraction (not recorded which), obtained in complete remission. These receptors all come from a human donor who had a stem cell transplant for acute myeloid leukemia. The graft donor may have given rise to some T cells.

By its share, this clonotype is medium-sized. The chain links TRBV20-1 to TRBJ2-5; the match to TRBD2 covers 13 bases. V gave up 8 bases and J gave up 5 bases; unmatched junction bases: 14. CDR3 length equals 16 residues. Germline loops: CDR1 DFQATT, CDR2 SNEGSKA (reference sequence). CDR3 sequence: CSIGLAGAEGLETQYF. DNA for the CDR3: TGCAGTATCGGACTAGCGGGGGCGGAGGGTTTGGAGACCCAGTACTTC.

By its share, this clonotype is medium-sized. The chain has TRBV11-1 and TRBJ2-2, with a possible D match to TRBD2 (6 bases). Between the trimmed V and J ends, which lost 10 bases and 0 bases, there was a span of 12 bases. Germline V gives CDR1 SGHAT, CDR2 FQDESV (reference sequence). The CDR3 spans 14 residues. This CDR3 is CATDRGTNTGELFF. DNA of the CDR3: TGTGCCACGGATCGGGGGACGAACACCGGGGAGCTGTTTTTT.

In its sample, this clonotype ranks as medium-sized. J is TRBJ1-1 and V is TRBV6-2 or TRBV6-3; D remains unclear. The germline gives CDR1 MNHEY, CDR2 SVGEGT. Deletions cut 6 bases from V and 8 bases from J, with 25 bases between. This CDR3 has 16 amino acids. The CDR3 region has the DNA TGTGCCAGCAGCCTACAGACCGGGAGCCTCCGAACAGAAGCTTTCTTT. Encoded protein: CASSLQTGSLRTEAFF.

In its sample, this clonotype ranks as medium-sized. This chain uses TRBV25-1 with TRBJ1-6, with a possible D match to TRBD1 (5 bases). The ends were cut back, 8 bases at V and 7 bases at J, with 18 bases in the middle. The CDR3 sequence is 15 residues long. Germline V gene sequence: CDR1 MGHDK, CDR2 SYGVNS. CDR3 protein: CASSSPTGPNSPLHF. The CDR3 DNA sequence: TGTGCCAGCTCGTCCCCCACAGGCCCGAATTCACCCCTCCACTTT.

By sample fraction, this clonotype is medium-sized. The chain joins TRBV12-3 or TRBV12-4 to TRBJ1-1; 7 bases line up with TRBD1. The V and J ends lost 3 bases and 0 bases, in that order; junction bases with no gene match: 7. This CDR3 spans 16 amino acids. CDR3 nucleotides: TGTGCCAGCAGTTTTAATCCAGGGGGATTGAACACTGAAGCTTTCTTT. It is translated as CASSFNPGGLNTEAFF.

By share, this clonotype counts as medium-sized. This chain uses TRBV6-2 or TRBV6-3 with TRBJ2-7; D tentatively reads TRBD1 or TRBD2 (5 bases each). Germline-derived CDR1 and CDR2 are MNHEY and SVGEGT. V lost 6 bases, J lost 4 bases, and 13 bases lay in between. This CDR3 region has 13 residues. The CDR3 is CASSPGTPYEQYF. DNA for the CDR3: TGTGCCAGCAGCCCCGGGACGCCTTACGAGCAGTACTTC.

Within the sample, this clonotype is medium-sized. This chain uses TRBV7-2 with TRBJ2-3; perhaps D is TRBD1 or TRBD2 (6 bases each). V was shortened by 3 bases and J by 5 bases, with 9 bases between the two germline ends. The CDR3 length is 13 residues. Germline loops: CDR1 SGHTA, CDR2 FQGNSA. CDR3 nucleotides: TGTGCCAGCAGCTTTGAGGGGGGAGATACGCAGTATTTT. Translation gives CASSFEGGDTQYF. The full variable domain, in which reference TRBV7-2 and TRBJ2-3 provide the parts outside the CDR3, is GAGVSQSPSNKVTEKGKDVELRCDPISGHTALYWYRQSLGQGLEFLIYFQGNSAPDKSGLPSDRFSAERTGGSVSTLTIQRTQQEDSAVYLCASSFEGGDTQYFGPGTRLTVL.

There are a few counts of this clonotype. J is TRBJ2-5 and V is TRBV11-2; 10 bases fit TRBD2. V shed 5 bases and J 0 bases; nucleotides not matched to a gene: 12. The CDR3 is 18 residues long. CDR1 is SGHAT and CDR2 is FQNNGV in the germline V gene. CDR3 region: CASSQRLAGAFYQETQYF. CDR3 DNA sequence: TGTGCCAGCAGCCAGCGGCTAGCGGGGGCCTTCTACCAAGAGACCCAGTACTTC.

This rearrangement joins TRBV4-2 to TRBJ2-3; TRBD2 matches at 10 bases. Per the germline V gene, CDR1 is LGHNA and CDR2 is YNFKEQ. The junction had 7 bases not matched to a gene; V was cut back by 0 bases and J by 4 bases. The CDR3 runs to 17 residues. This CDR3 is CASSQDKLAGWADTQYF. CDR3 coding DNA: TGTGCCAGCAGCCAAGATAAACTAGCGGGGTGGGCAGATACGCAGTATTTT.

The CDR3 loop is CASSSGTGVADTQYF. The CDR3 nucleotides are TGTGCCAGCAGTTCCGGGACAGGGGTGGCAGATACGCAGTATTTT. The chain has TRBV28 and TRBJ2-3, with 10 positions matching TRBD1. This CDR3 region has 15 residues. The V and J ends lost 4 bases and 4 bases, in that order; junction bases with no gene match: 5. CDR1 is MDHEN, CDR2 SYDVKM, per germline. Combining the CDR3 with reference TRBV28 and TRBJ2-3 gives the whole variable domain DVKVTQSSRYLVKRTGEKVFLECVQDMDHENMFWYRQDPGLGLRLIYFSYDVKMKEKGDIPEGYSVSREKKERFSLILESASTNQTSMYLCASSSGTGVADTQYFGPGTRLTVL.

This clonotype was seen more than once but under ten times. V gene TRBV7-2 combines with J gene TRBJ2-7; D is undetermined. The CDR3 is 14 residues long. Germline V CDR1 and CDR2: SGHTA, FQGNSA. Between the trimmed V and J ends, which lost 2 bases and 1 base, there was a span of 9 bases. CDR3 protein: CASSLLSGSYEQYF. CDR3 nucleotide sequence: TGTGCCAGCAGCTTACTCTCTGGATCCTACGAGCAGTACTTC.

In its sample, this clonotype is large (0.1 to 1%). The chain combines TRBV19 with TRBJ1-6; 7 nucleotides line up with TRBD1. The V gene end was trimmed by 5 bases and the J gene end by 5 bases; junction bases not matched to a gene: 6. CDR1 and CDR2 from the germline V gene are LNHDA and SQIVND (reference sequence). The CDR3 covers 15 residues. The CDR3 here is CASSAGTANNSPLHF. Written as DNA, the CDR3 is TGTGCCAGTAGTGCCGGGACAGCAAATAATTCACCCCTCCACTTT.

This clonotype is labeled medium-sized. CDR3 DNA sequence: TGCGCCAGCAGCTTTGACGGGGGGACCTACAATGAGCAGTTCTTC. Translating gives CASSFDGGTYNEQFF. V usage is TRBV5-1 and J usage is TRBJ2-1, with 7 bases fitting TRBD2. V was pared by 2 bases and J by 2 bases, with 4 bases of the junction left unmatched. The CDR3 loop spans 15 amino acids. Per germline, CDR1 SGHRS and CDR2 YFSETQ.

The table lists this clonotype with a few counts. The rearrangement links TRBV18 to TRBJ1-2; D remains ambiguous. Per germline, CDR1 KGHSH and CDR2 LQKENI. There are 13 residues in the CDR3. Trimming removed 6 bases at V and 6 bases at J, with 14 bases between. The CDR3 nucleotides read TGTGCCAGCTCGCCCACCCCCGAAAATGGCTACACCTTC. This codes for CASSPTPENGYTF.

Ten or more counts support this clonotype. This chain joins TRBV15 and TRBJ2-5, with 8 bases aligning to TRBD2. The germline V gene has CDR1 LNHNV and CDR2 YYDKDF (reference sequence). The CDR3 extends over 16 amino acids. With 3 bases clipped from V and 5 bases from J, the junction kept 11 bases outside the gene matches. In nucleotides, the CDR3 is TGTGCCACCAGCAGCCCGGGGGGGTCGCAGGAGGAGACCCAGTACTTC. It codes for CATSSPGGSQEETQYF.

This clonotype ranks as medium-sized. The genes are TRBV24-1 and TRBJ1-5, with a tentative D call TRBD1 (5 bases). This CDR3 contains 15 residues. Germline CDR1 and CDR2: KGHDR and SFDVKD. Trimming took 5 bases from V and 2 from J, leaving 12 bases between them. This CDR3 is CATSVGRGGNQPQHF. DNA of the CDR3: TGTGCCACCAGTGTAGGTAGGGGAGGCAATCAGCCCCAGCATTTT.

This clonotype is medium-sized in the sample. The CDR3 is CASSLGRGYEQYF. In DNA, the CDR3 is TGTGCCAGCAGCTTAGGCAGGGGCTACGAGCAGTACTTC. The chain uses TRBV7-8 and TRBJ2-7, with D tentatively TRBD1 (6 bases). CDR3 length: 13 residues. V was shortened by 1 base and J by 3 bases, with 7 bases between the two germline ends. Germline CDR1 reads SGHVS; CDR2 reads FQNEAQ.

Judged by abundance, this clonotype is medium-sized (0.01 to 0.1%). This chain joins TRBV4-2 and TRBJ2-1; 8 nucleotides line up with TRBD1. The length of the CDR3 is 16 residues. Germline assignment: CDR1 LGHNA and CDR2 YNFKEQ. Germline trimming cut 4 bases from V and 5 bases from J; bases unmatched to any gene: 10. The CDR3 DNA reads TGTGCCAGCAGCCCTCGATACGGGGACAGGAACAATGAGCAGTTCTTC. Encoded protein: CASSPRYGDRNNEQFF.

This clonotype was counted a few times. The V gene is TRBV7-8, the J gene TRBJ2-1; 10 bases align to TRBD2. The length of the CDR3 is 19 residues. Germline CDR1 is SGHVS and CDR2 is FQNEAQ. The J segment lost 0 bases and the V segment lost 1 base, leaving 9 bases of the junction unmatched. CDR3 coding DNA: TGTGCCAGCAGCTTAGGGCCTAGCGGGGGAGCCTACTCCTACAATGAGCAGTTCTTC. Its protein product is CASSLGPSGGAYSYNEQFF. Combining the CDR3 with reference TRBV7-8 and TRBJ2-1 gives the whole variable domain GAGVSQSPRYKVAKRGQDVALRCDPISGHVSLFWYQQALGQGPEFLTYFQNEAQLDKSGLPSDRFFAERPEGSVSTLKIQRTQQEDSAVYLCASSLGPSGGAYSYNEQFFGPGTRLTVL.

This clonotype is termed medium-sized (0.01 to 0.1%). V gene TRBV6-2 or TRBV6-3 combines with J gene TRBJ1-5; no reliable D call. Germline V CDR1 and CDR2: MNHEY, SVGEGT. The V end lost 2 bases, the J end lost 2 bases, and 13 bases lay between the germline ends. CDR3 length equals 16 residues. The CDR3 sequence: CASSYPAESGNQPQHF. The CDR3 DNA reads as TGTGCCAGCAGTTACCCGGCGGAGTCAGGCAATCAGCCCCAGCATTTT.

By share of the sample, this clonotype is medium-sized (0.01 to 0.1%). V gene TRBV10-3 combines with J gene TRBJ2-7, with D tentatively TRBD1 (6 bases). Germline V gives CDR1 ENHRY, CDR2 SYGVKD. This CDR3 has 14 amino acids. V was clipped by 9 bases and J by 1 base, with 16 bases between them. The CDR3 nucleotides read TGTGCCATGAGGCCCTCCCAGGGGTCCTACGAGCAGTACTTC. Its protein is CAMRPSQGSYEQYF.

By sample fraction, this clonotype is medium-sized (0.01 to 0.1%). The chain carries TRBV6-2 or TRBV6-3 and TRBJ2-3; TRBD1 aligns across 8 bases. V lost 2 bases, J lost 4 bases, and 5 bases stayed unmatched. The CDR3 totals 15 residues. From germline, CDR1 is MNHEY and CDR2 SVGEGT. Here the CDR3 reads CASSYGRGRPDTQYF. CDR3 sequence (DNA): TGTGCCAGCAGTTACGGCAGGGGGCGCCCAGATACGCAGTATTTT.

By share of the sample, this clonotype is medium-sized. The genes are TRBV6-2 or TRBV6-3 and TRBJ1-1, with 8 bases that match TRBD1. V shed 5 bases and J 0 bases; nucleotides not matched to a gene: 8. CDR3 length: 16 amino acids. Per germline, CDR1 MNHEY and CDR2 SVGEGT. The CDR3, as DNA: TGTGCCAGCAGTAAGCCGGGACAGGCTCTGAACACTGAAGCTTTCTTT. This sequence encodes CASSKPGQALNTEAFF.

By frequency in the sample, this clonotype is medium-sized. V usage is TRBV5-6 and J usage is TRBJ2-1; no firm D call. Trimming stripped 1 base from V and 4 bases from J, with 15 bases between. Germline V gene lookup returns CDR1 SGHDT and CDR2 YYEEEE. This CDR3 contains 16 residues. CDR3 nucleotides: TGTGCCAGCAGCTTGCCGCTAGATCTATTATACAATGAGCAGTTCTTC. The encoded protein is CASSLPLDLLYNEQFF.

This clonotype occurred many times. The V gene is TRBV11-2, the J gene TRBJ1-3; D unresolved. The CDR3 contains 14 residues. Trimming removed 0 bases at V and 4 bases at J, with 7 bases between. Germline CDR1 is SGHAT and CDR2 is FQNNGV. The CDR3 is CASSLDYMGNTIYF. DNA of the CDR3: TGTGCCAGCAGCTTAGATTACATGGGAAACACCATATATTTT.

This clonotype is medium-sized within its sample. V and J are TRBV6-1 and TRBJ2-7, with TRBD2 as a possible D gene (5 bases). V gave up 8 bases and J gave up 0 bases, with 17 bases separating them. The CDR3 totals 15 residues. The V gene's germline CDR1 is MNHNS and CDR2 SASEGT. CDR3 nucleotides: TGTGCCAGCCGACATTCTAGCTCCTACTCCTACGAGCAGTACTTC. Amino acids: CASRHSSSYSYEQYF.